Detailed here is one T cell receptor (beta chain). The antigen remains unidentified. The data derive from a study of glioma-infiltrating T cells. Study-level points and caveats: Gliomas, especially low-grade, showed above-expected tissue-blood divergence; non-neoplastic patients showed below.

Trimming left V 7 bases short and J 6 bases short, with 15 bases between. The CDR3 covers 14 residues. Germline V gene lookup returns CDR1 SNHLY and CDR2 FYNNEI. TCR alpha and beta CDR3 regions were amplified from RNA using iRepertoire nested multiplex PCR. One-step reverse transcription and amplification started from about 100-400 ng of tissue mRNA or PBMC total RNA. MiXCR, run by TCRdb on the multiplex PCR reads, gives a single entry per CDR3 protein. The sample records some 130,000 distinct CDR3 sequences, around 25% being singletons. The TCR originated in a human donor with low-grade glioma or glioblastoma, undergoing nonglioma brain surgery, or in good health (not recorded which). The chain is built from TRBV2 and TRBJ1-4, with a possible D match to TRBD1 (6 bases). Source material: glioma tissue, nonneoplastic brain tissue, or PBMCs (not recorded which). CDR3 in amino acids: CASNLRGLDEKLFF. For the CDR3, the DNA is TGTGCCAGCAACCTAAGGGGGTTGGATGAAAAACTGTTTTTT. The complete variable domain, with remaining parts taken from reference TRBV2 and TRBJ1-4, reads EPEVTQTPSHQVTQMGQEVILRCVPISNHLYFYWYRQILGQKVEFLVSFYNNEISEKSEIFDDQFSVERPDGSNFTLKIRSTKLEDSAMYFCASNLRGLDEKLFFGSGTQLSVL.